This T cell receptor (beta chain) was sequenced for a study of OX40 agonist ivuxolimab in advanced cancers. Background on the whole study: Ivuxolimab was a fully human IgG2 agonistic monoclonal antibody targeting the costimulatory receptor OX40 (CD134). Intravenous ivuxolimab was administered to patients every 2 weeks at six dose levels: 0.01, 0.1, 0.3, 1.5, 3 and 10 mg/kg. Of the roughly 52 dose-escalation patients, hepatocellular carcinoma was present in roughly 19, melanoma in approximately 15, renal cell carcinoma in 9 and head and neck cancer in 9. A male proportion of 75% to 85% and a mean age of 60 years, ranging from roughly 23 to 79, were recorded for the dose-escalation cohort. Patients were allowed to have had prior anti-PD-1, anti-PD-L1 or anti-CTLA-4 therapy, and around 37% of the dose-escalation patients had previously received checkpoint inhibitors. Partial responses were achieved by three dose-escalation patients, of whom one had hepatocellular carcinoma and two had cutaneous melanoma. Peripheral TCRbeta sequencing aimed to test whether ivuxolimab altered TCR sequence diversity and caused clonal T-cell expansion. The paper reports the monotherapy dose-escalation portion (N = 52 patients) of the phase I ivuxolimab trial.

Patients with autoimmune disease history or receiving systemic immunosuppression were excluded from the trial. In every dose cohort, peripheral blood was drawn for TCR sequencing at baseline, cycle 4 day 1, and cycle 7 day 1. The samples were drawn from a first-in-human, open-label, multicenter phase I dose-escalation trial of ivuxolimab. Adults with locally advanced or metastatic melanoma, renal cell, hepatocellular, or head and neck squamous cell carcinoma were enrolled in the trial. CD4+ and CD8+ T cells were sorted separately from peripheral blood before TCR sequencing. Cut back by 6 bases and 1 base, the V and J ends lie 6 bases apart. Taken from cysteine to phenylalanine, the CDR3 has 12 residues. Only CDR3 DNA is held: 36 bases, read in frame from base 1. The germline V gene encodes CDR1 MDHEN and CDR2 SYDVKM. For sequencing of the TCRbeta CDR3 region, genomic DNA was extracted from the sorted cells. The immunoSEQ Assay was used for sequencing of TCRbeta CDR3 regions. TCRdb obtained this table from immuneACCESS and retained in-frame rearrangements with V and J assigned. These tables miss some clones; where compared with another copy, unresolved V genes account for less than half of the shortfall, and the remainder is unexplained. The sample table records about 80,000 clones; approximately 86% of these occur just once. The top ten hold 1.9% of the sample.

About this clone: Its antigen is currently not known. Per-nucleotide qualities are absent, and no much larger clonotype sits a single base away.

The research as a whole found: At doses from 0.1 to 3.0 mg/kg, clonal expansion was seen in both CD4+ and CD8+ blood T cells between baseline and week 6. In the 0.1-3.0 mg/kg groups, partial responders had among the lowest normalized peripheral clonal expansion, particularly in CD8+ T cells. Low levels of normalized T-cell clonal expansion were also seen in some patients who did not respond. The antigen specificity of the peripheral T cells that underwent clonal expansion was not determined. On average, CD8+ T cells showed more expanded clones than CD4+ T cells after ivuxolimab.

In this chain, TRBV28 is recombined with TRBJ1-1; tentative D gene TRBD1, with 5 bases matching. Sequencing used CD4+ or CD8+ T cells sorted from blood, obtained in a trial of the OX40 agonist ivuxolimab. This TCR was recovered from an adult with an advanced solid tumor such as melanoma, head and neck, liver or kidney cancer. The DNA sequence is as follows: TGTGCCAGCAGGCAGGGGAACACTGAAGCTTTCTTT. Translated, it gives CASRQGNTEAFF.